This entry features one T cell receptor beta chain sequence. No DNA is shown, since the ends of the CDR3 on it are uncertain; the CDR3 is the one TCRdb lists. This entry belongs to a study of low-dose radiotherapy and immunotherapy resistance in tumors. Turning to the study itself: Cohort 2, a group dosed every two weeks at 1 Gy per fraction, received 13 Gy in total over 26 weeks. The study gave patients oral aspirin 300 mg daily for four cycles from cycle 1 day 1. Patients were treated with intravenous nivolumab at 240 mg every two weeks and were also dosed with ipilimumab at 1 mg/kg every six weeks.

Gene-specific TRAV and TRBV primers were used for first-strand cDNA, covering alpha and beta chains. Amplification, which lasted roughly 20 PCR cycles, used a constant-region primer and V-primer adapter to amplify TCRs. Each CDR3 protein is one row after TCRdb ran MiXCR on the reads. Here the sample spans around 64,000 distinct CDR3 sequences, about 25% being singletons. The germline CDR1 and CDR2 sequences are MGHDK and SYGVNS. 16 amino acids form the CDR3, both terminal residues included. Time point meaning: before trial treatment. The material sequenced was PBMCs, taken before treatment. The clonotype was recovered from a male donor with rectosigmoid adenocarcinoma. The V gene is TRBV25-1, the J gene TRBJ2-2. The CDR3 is CASSAQTLAELFFFFF.